These T cell receptor beta chains were read from a single sample in a study of T cell responses to AZD1222 COVID-19 vaccine. Method: immunoSEQ multiplex PCR; TCRdb's copy keeps in-frame clones and lacks some. The table lists 100,000 to 150,000 clones, roughly 93% of them singletons. The source material was peripheral blood, sampled 28 days after the second AZD1222 dose. The source is an adult who received the AZD1222 COVID-19 vaccine. CDR3s leave out the opening cysteine and the closing phenylalanine or tryptophan. Fields, in order: D gene, J gene, V gene, CDR3 protein. A D gene is named only where the DNA matches it firmly.

NA TRBJ1-4 TRBV28 ASSLGSTNEKLF
NA TRBJ1-2 TRBV15 ATSRDQDGYGYT
NA TRBJ1-2 TRBV11-2 ASSLVSGYGYT
NA TRBJ2-5 TRBV18 ASSPYRDGTQY
NA TRBJ2-2 TRBV5-1 ASSLQGNTGELF
TRBD1 TRBJ2-1 TRBV4-2 ASSQGTGEQF
NA TRBJ1-3 TRBV5-8 ASTLRRGPLWGNTIY
TRBD1 TRBJ1-2 TRBV7-9 ASSLVDRESGYT
NA TRBJ1-1 TRBV28 ASHGPIGCD
NA TRBJ2-7 TRBV7-9 ASSLVAGAYEQY
NA TRBJ1-1 TRBV9 ASSPRSSRAF
TRBD1 TRBJ1-2 TRBV6-5 ASRSTGVYGYT
NA TRBJ1-5 TRBV10-3 AISEGVGGLYQPQH
NA TRBJ1-2 TRBV28 ASSSFGTYGYT
NA TRBJ1-2 TRBV6-5 ASRQVASSYGYT
TRBD2 TRBJ2-7 TRBV6-5 ASKRTSDSYEQY
NA TRBJ1-5 TRBV18 ASSPIAGDQPQH
TRBD1 TRBJ1-2 TRBV5-5 ASSLQQGNYGYT
NA TRBJ1-5 TRBV28 ASSPVFDTLGNQPQH
TRBD2 TRBJ2-1 TRBV5-1 ATATSGSGDEQF
NA TRBJ1-1 TRBV30 AWSTGVTEAF
NA TRBJ2-2 TRBV7-7 ASSPNPGTSTGELF
TRBD1 TRBJ1-2 TRBV19 ASSIGDGTGDDYT
TRBD1 TRBJ1-6 TRBV7-3 ASSLRAGGNSPLH
TRBD1 TRBJ1-4 TRBV2 ASSKQGAREKLF
TRBD1 TRBJ1-4 TRBV18 ASSPGQPNEKLF
TRBD1 TRBJ1-4 TRBV5-1 ASSTQPGGQTEKLF
NA TRBJ2-6 TRBV18 ASSPTYTASGANVLT
NA TRBJ1-3 TRBV5-5 ASSSAPPGVSGNTIY
TRBD1 TRBJ2-7 TRBV10-2 ASRSGGNYEQY
NA TRBJ2-7 TRBV21-1 ASSPGRNSYEQY
NA TRBJ1-1 TRBV21-1 ASSDLQDRVGDDTEAF
NA TRBJ2-1 TRBV25-1 ASSEFLGDRYNEQF
NA TRBJ2-7 TRBV19 ASRGGYEQY
NA TRBJ1-1 TRBV21-1 ASSPVGQVRSVSTEAF
TRBD1 TRBJ1-4 TRBV15 ATSPTRQGGGEKLF
TRBD1 TRBJ1-2 TRBV15 ATSLKDRAYGYT
TRBD1 TRBJ2-7 TRBV5-1 ASSWGPGTGTEQY
NA TRBJ1-2 TRBV6-5 ASTRGATYGYT
TRBD1 TRBJ1-1 TRBV5-1 ASSSGQGSEAF
NA TRBJ2-3 TRBV19 ASSMNGRGDTQY
TRBD2 TRBJ2-2 TRBV5-1 ASSLDGRGLTGELF
TRBD2 TRBJ2-2 TRBV4-2 ASSQLAGDTGELF
NA TRBJ1-2 TRBV28 ASSFPAGVRVGYT
NA TRBJ2-7 TRBV7-9 ASSSISYEQY
TRBD2 TRBJ2-7 TRBV9 ASSVAAGGKGEQY
TRBD1 TRBJ1-2 TRBV3-1/TRBV3-2 ASSQGTGAVYGYT
NA TRBJ2-1 TRBV18 ASHAIIDNEQF